This entry lists 31 T cell receptor beta chains sequenced from one sample in a study of T cell changes during pregnancy in multiple sclerosis. TCRdb keeps only in-frame clones here, not all; method: immunoSEQ multiplex PCR. This repertoire shows more than 10,000 clones, roughly 90% found once; its top ten account for around 12%. This specimen consisted of CD8+ T cells from peripheral blood mononuclear cells, obtained after pregnancy. The receptors were sampled from a female donor in good health, enrolled as a control in a pregnancy study.

The J gene is TRBJ2-3, the V gene TRBV29-1; D gene ambiguous. The V end lost 6 bases, the J end lost 2 bases, and 3 bases lay between the germline ends. CDR1 and CDR2 (germline): SQVTM, ANQGSEA. The CDR3 is 10 amino acids. In nucleotides, the CDR3 is TGCAGCGTCTCCACAGATACGCAGTATTTT. Protein sequence: CSVSTDTQYF.

The chain carries TRBV7-6 and TRBJ2-7; D may be TRBD1 (6 bases). V was clipped by 3 bases and J by 0 bases, with 9 bases between them. Germline V lookup: CDR1 SGHVS, CDR2 FNYEAQ. The CDR3 runs to 14 residues. This chain's CDR3 is CASSLGQNSYEQYF. The CDR3 nucleotides read TGTGCCAGCAGCTTGGGACAAAACTCCTACGAGCAGTACTTC.

As concerns this clone: An end of the junction does not agree with germline; a read error may underlie this. CDR3 in amino acids: CASRRVENTEVFF. In DNA, the CDR3 is TGTGCCAGCCGGAGGGTAGAGAACACTGAAGTTTTCTTT. The chain combines TRBV6-1 with TRBJ1-1, with unresolved D. The V gene's germline CDR1 is MNHNS and CDR2 SASEGT. This CDR3 is 13 amino acids long.

The chain joins TRBV7-6 to TRBJ2-1, with a weak D call TRBD2 (6 bases). Germline CDR1 and CDR2: SGHVS and FNYEAQ. The CDR3 totals 16 residues. The V end was cut by 5 bases, the J end by 4 bases, with 18 bases between. The CDR3 region is CASSPRVGTSYNEQFF. The CDR3 nucleotides are TGTGCCAGCAGCCCACGTGTTGGGACTTCGTACAATGAGCAGTTCTTC.

This clone was seen a handful of times. The rearrangement links TRBV7-9 to TRBJ1-6; D unclear. V was trimmed by 8 bases and J by 6 bases, leaving 17 bases between them. The germline V gene encodes CDR1 SEHNR and CDR2 FQNEAQ (reference sequence). The CDR3 extends over 15 amino acids. The CDR3 loop reads CASSSPSGINSPLHF. In DNA form, the CDR3 reads TGTGCCAGCTCCAGCCCCTCGGGGATTAATTCACCCCTCCACTTT.

V and J are TRBV5-6 and TRBJ1-6; tentative D call: TRBD1 (5 bases). V dropped 0 bases and J dropped 7 bases, with 17 bases sitting between them. Germline lookup yields CDR1 SGHDT and CDR2 YYEEEE. The CDR3 loop spans 17 amino acids. The CDR3: CASSLGWAGRLNSPLHF. CDR3 coding DNA: TGTGCCAGCAGCTTGGGGTGGGCGGGACGGCTGAATTCACCCCTCCACTTT.

The rearrangement uses TRBV4-3 and TRBJ2-1; TRBD2 matches 7 bases. The germline V gene has CDR1 LGHNA and CDR2 YSLEER. V shed 3 bases and J 7 bases; nucleotides not matched to a gene: 6. The CDR3 consists of 14 residues. The CDR3 bases are TGCGCCAGCAGCCACTCGGGGCGGGGGAATGAGCAGTTCTTC. Its protein is CASSHSGRGNEQFF.

This sequence joins TRBV6-1 and TRBJ2-2; D perhaps matches TRBD2 (5 bases). Trimming removed 3 bases from V and 6 bases from J, with 17 bases in between. Germline lookup yields CDR1 MNHNS and CDR2 SASEGT. The length of the CDR3 is 16 residues. CDR3 in amino acids: CASSEDFLAPAGELFF. CDR3 nucleotide sequence: TGTGCCAGCAGTGAGGACTTCCTAGCCCCGGCCGGGGAGCTGTTTTTT.

The count of this clone is one. The CDR3 loop is CASSEGQSGGQNEKLFF. The CDR3 DNA reads TGTGCCAGCAGCGAGGGACAGTCGGGGGGGCAAAATGAAAAACTGTTTTTT. V and J are TRBV9 and TRBJ1-4; TRBD1 matches 7 bases. V lost 3 bases and J lost 5; bases outside the gene matches: 13. In germline, CDR1 is SGDLS, CDR2 YYNGEE. CDR3 length equals 17 residues.

V usage is TRBV27 and J usage is TRBJ2-1; 11 positions match TRBD2. The CDR3 has 16 residues. V lost 5 bases and J lost 4; bases outside the gene matches: 7. Germline values: CDR1 MNHEY, CDR2 SMNVEV (reference sequence). CDR3 in amino acids: CASSPGLAGLYNEQFF. CDR3 nucleotides: TGTGCCAGCAGTCCTGGACTAGCGGGCTTATACAATGAGCAGTTCTTC.

The gene calls are TRBV27 and TRBJ2-1; D remains unclear. Trimming took 5 bases from V and 0 from J, leaving 5 bases between them. The CDR3 is made up of 13 amino acids. CDR1 MNHEY and CDR2 SMNVEV come from the germline V gene (reference sequence). The chain's CDR3 is CASSTGSYNEQFF. The DNA for the CDR3 is TGTGCCAGCAGTACCGGCTCCTACAATGAGCAGTTCTTC.

This chain joins TRBV7-9 and TRBJ2-7; 7 bases line up with TRBD1. The CDR3 covers 15 residues. V gave up 4 bases and J gave up 3 bases; unmatched junction bases: 9. Looked up from germline, CDR1 is SEHNR and CDR2 is FQNEAQ (reference sequence). The CDR3 is CASSSTGYRLYEQYF. CDR3 bases: TGTGCCAGCAGCTCGACAGGGTATCGTCTCTACGAGCAGTACTTC.

This clone is judged medium-sized. The chain uses TRBV4-2 and TRBJ2-1; D is undetermined. Germline V gene data show CDR1 as LGHNA and CDR2 as YNFKEQ. The CDR3 has 12 amino acids. V was shortened by 2 bases and J by 5 bases, with 4 bases between the two germline ends. The CDR3 sequence: CASSQRDNEQFF. CDR3 sequence (DNA): TGTGCCAGCAGCCAACGGGACAATGAGCAGTTCTTC.

This rearrangement joins TRBV7-2 to TRBJ2-3; no definite D call. The V gene lost 2 bases and the J gene lost 6 bases, with 12 bases spanning the gap. There are 14 residues in the CDR3. Germline loops: CDR1 SGHTA, CDR2 FQGNSA. The CDR3 protein is CASSLPRSSDTQYF. The CDR3 nucleotides are TGTGCCAGCAGCTTACCCCGGTCCTCTGATACGCAGTATTTT.

The rearrangement links TRBV7-2 to TRBJ1-5; maybe TRBD1 (5 bases). Per the germline V gene, CDR1 is SGHTA and CDR2 is FQGNSA. The length of the CDR3 is 15 residues. V gave up 0 bases and J gave up 4 bases, with 10 bases separating them. The CDR3 loop reads CASSLAGGENQPQHF. The CDR3, as DNA: TGTGCCAGCAGCTTAGCGGGGGGAGAGAATCAGCCCCAGCATTTT.

This clone is medium-sized. The chain combines TRBV5-6 with TRBJ2-3; no reliable D call. V was cut by 4 bases and J by 5 bases, with 20 bases left in between. CDR3 length: 16 residues. Germline CDR1 reads SGHDT; CDR2 reads YYEEEE. The CDR3 DNA sequence: TGTGCCAGCAGCGTTGGCTGGGCCCAAGGCAGAGATACGCAGTATTTT. Protein: CASSVGWAQGRDTQYF.

This clone was observed a few times. This rearrangement joins TRBV19 to TRBJ1-1; 7 bases map to TRBD1. Germline V gives CDR1 LNHDA, CDR2 SQIVND (reference sequence). Unmatched junction bases numbered 4, after V lost 8 bases and J lost 7 bases. The CDR3 covers 11 residues. CDR3 bases: TGTGCCAGTCGACAGGGAGGTGAAGCTTTCTTT. It is translated as CASRQGGEAFF.

This clone was found a few times. The chain employs TRBV11-2 and TRBJ2-5; a possible D gene is TRBD2 (6 bases). This CDR3 region has 14 residues. The V end was cut by 5 bases, the J end by 2 bases, with 12 bases between. Germline V gene sequence: CDR1 SGHAT, CDR2 FQNNGV. The CDR3 DNA sequence: TGTGCCAGCAGCCCCGGGGGTCCTCAAGAGACCCAGTACTTC. Amino acid sequence: CASSPGGPQETQYF.

This chain links TRBV11-2 with TRBJ2-1; D possibly corresponds to TRBD2 (5 bases). V lost 5 bases and J lost 2, with 13 bases in between. The germline CDR1 and CDR2 sequences are SGHAT and FQNNGV. The CDR3 runs to 15 residues. CDR3: CASSPPRTPYNEQFF. The CDR3 DNA reads as TGTGCCAGCAGCCCCCCCAGGACTCCCTACAATGAGCAGTTCTTC.

The rearrangement joins TRBV10-3 to TRBJ1-1, with D possibly TRBD1 on 6 matching bases. The CDR3 has 15 amino acids. Germline CDR1 and CDR2: ENHRY and SYGVKD. The ends were cut back, 8 bases at V and 3 bases at J, with 19 bases in the middle. The CDR3, as DNA: TGTGCCATCTCCCAATACAGGGCTGGGTACACTGAAGCTTTCTTT. Protein: CAISQYRAGYTEAFF.

There are a few counts of this clone. The sample holds other DNA sequences that translate to the same CDR3. The chain recombines TRBV6-1 with TRBJ2-7; maybe TRBD1 (6 bases). CDR1 is MNHNS and CDR2 is SASEGT in the germline V gene. V was shortened by 4 bases and J by 0 bases, with 10 bases between the two germline ends. The CDR3 contains 14 residues. CDR3 residues: CASSGRGSSYEQYF. The CDR3 DNA reads as TGTGCCAGCAGTGGCAGGGGTAGCTCCTACGAGCAGTACTTC.

The chain combines TRBV6-5 with TRBJ2-2; weak D call: TRBD1 (6 bases). This CDR3 has 14 amino acids. Deletions cut 6 bases from V and 4 bases from J, with 12 bases between. The germline V gene has CDR1 MNHEY and CDR2 SVGAGI. The CDR3 DNA sequence: TGTGCCAGCAGCCCGGACAGTAGCACCGGGGAGCTGTTTTTT. It encodes CASSPDSSTGELFF.

The rearrangement joins TRBV28 to TRBJ2-5; 8 nucleotides align to TRBD2. The germline gives CDR1 MDHEN, CDR2 SYDVKM. This CDR3 region has 13 residues. J gave up 1 base and V 5 bases, and 0 bases lay outside the gene matches. The CDR3 DNA reads as TGTGCCAGCAGTAGCGGGGGCCAAGAGACCCAGTACTTC. Its translation is CASSSGGQETQYF.

This chain links TRBV6-5 with TRBJ2-5; TRBD1 matches 9 bases. Germline V gene data show CDR1 as MNHEY and CDR2 as SVGAGI. CDR3 length: 15 residues. V trimming: 6 bases; J trimming: 1 base; junction bases outside the gene matches: 6. The CDR3 DNA reads as TGTGCCAGCAGACCGGGACAGGGTCCCCAAGAGACCCAGTACTTC. It is translated as CASRPGQGPQETQYF.

The rearrangement joins TRBV19 to TRBJ1-1, with 10 bases identical to TRBD1. V shed 2 bases, J shed 5 bases, and the junction held 8 bases outside the gene matches. The CDR3 is made up of 16 amino acids. CDR1 and CDR2 (germline): LNHDA, SQIVND (reference sequence). The CDR3 DNA reads as TGTGCCAGTAGTATAATACGACAGGGGGCTGAAACTGAAGCTTTCTTT. This gives the protein CASSIIRQGAETEAFF.

This chain links TRBV6-1 with TRBJ1-5; D unresolved. The CDR3 runs to 13 residues. V lost 7 bases, J lost 0 bases, and 7 bases lay in between. The germline gives CDR1 MNHNS, CDR2 SASEGT. The CDR3 protein is CASTGDSNQPQHF. CDR3 DNA sequence: TGTGCCAGCACCGGGGATAGCAATCAGCCCCAGCATTTT.

The chain carries TRBV6-6 and TRBJ1-5; no clear D gene. Between the trimmed V and J ends, which lost 2 bases and 5 bases, there was a span of 10 bases. From germline, CDR1 is MNHNY and CDR2 SVGAGI (reference sequence). This CDR3 comprises 14 residues. The CDR3 DNA sequence: TGTGCCAGCAGTTACGTACGGGAAGATCAGCCCCAGCATTTT. Translated: CASSYVREDQPQHF.

This clone came up a few times. The chain has TRBV7-8 and TRBJ1-3, with D unresolved. V lost 1 base, J lost 0 bases, and 7 bases lay in between. The CDR3 sequence is 15 residues long. In germline, CDR1 is SGHVS, CDR2 FQNEAQ. The CDR3 DNA sequence: TGTGCCAGCAGCTTAGATTCAAACTCTGGAAACACCATATATTTT. Protein product: CASSLDSNSGNTIYF.

V usage is TRBV7-9 and J usage is TRBJ1-1, with D unclear. Germline V lookup: CDR1 SEHNR, CDR2 FQNEAQ (reference sequence). The CDR3 sequence is 15 residues long. Trimming removed 4 bases from V and 1 base from J, with 13 bases in between. CDR3 sequence (DNA): TGTGCCAGCAGCTCCCACGAGGATTGGAACACTGAAGCTTTCTTT. This codes for CASSSHEDWNTEAFF.

This rearrangement joins TRBV6-4 to TRBJ1-5; 8 bases agree with TRBD1. J lost 1 base, V lost 3 bases, and 2 bases had no gene match. This CDR3 has 15 residues. The germline V gene has CDR1 MRHNA and CDR2 SNTAGT. CDR3 sequence reads: CASSETGGSNQPQHF. The CDR3 DNA sequence: TGTGCCAGCAGTGAAACAGGGGGGAGCAATCAGCCCCAGCATTTT.

This chain uses TRBV5-1 with TRBJ2-6, with D maybe TRBD1 (6 bases). The germline V and J ends were trimmed by 0 bases and 2 bases, with 12 bases remaining between them. The CDR3 runs to 17 residues. Germline CDR1 reads SGHRS; CDR2 reads YFSETQ. The CDR3 sequence: CASSLEEGVTGANVLTF. The CDR3 DNA reads as TGCGCCAGCAGCTTGGAAGAGGGGGTCACTGGGGCCAACGTCCTGACTTTC.